The source of this T cell receptor beta chain is a study of shared clonotypes between healthy human individuals. Overall study results and limits: As a rule, naive subsets had a larger estimated richness than memory subsets.

It was at deep level that the assay was run. Sequenced by immunoSEQ multiplex PCR; TCRdb stores in-frame clones only, minus some. The sample includes 650,000 to 700,000 clones, roughly 87% of them seen just once. In the case of this clone: What it binds is not known.

CDR3 length equals 13 residues. Unmatched junction bases numbered 11, after V lost 6 bases and J lost 9 bases. CDR1 is SGHTA and CDR2 is FQGNSA in the germline V gene. The chain uses TRBV7-2 and TRBJ2-7; TRBD1 matches at 7 bases. The origin of this receptor is a man between 18 and 29 years old in good health. Some clones in this sample may be carry-over from other donors' samples. Source material: memory CD8+ T cells from PBMCs. Subset denoted: CD45RO+ cells pooled with CCR7-negative TemRA cells. The CDR3: CASRHRGRHRQYF. CDR3 DNA: TGTGCCAGCAGACACAGGGGCCGCCACCGGCAGTACTTC.